A selection of T cell receptor beta chains follows, all from one sample in a study of blood T cell repertoires in COVID-19. TCRdb keeps only in-frame clones here, not all; method: immunoSEQ multiplex PCR. The sample gives approximately 110,000 clones, 65% to 80% of which show up once; roughly 20% is in the top ten. Sequencing was performed on peripheral blood. These receptor sequences come from a man between 65 and 85 years old with active or convalescent COVID-19. Both conserved end residues are trimmed from each CDR3.

V,J,CDR3
TRBV19,TRBJ1-1,ASTRHQQNTEAF
TRBV3-1/TRBV3-2,TRBJ1-6,ASSLKSGNSPLH
TRBV18,TRBJ2-3,ASSQGSGDTQY
TRBV5-1,TRBJ2-7,ASSLRTGGYEQY
TRBV5-4,TRBJ2-7,ASSFARSSYEQY
TRBV28,TRBJ1-1,ASIRQGNTEAF
TRBV10-3,TRBJ1-4,AISGGFNEKLF
TRBV6-1,TRBJ2-7,ASSEYGEGYEQY
TRBV7-9,TRBJ1-1,ASSSGQLNTEAF
TRBV30,TRBJ1-5,AWSLQFNQPQH
TRBV2,TRBJ1-2,ASSEGVSNYGYT
TRBV29-1,TRBJ1-4,SVGGPDEKLF
TRBV28,TRBJ2-4,ASSKAGTAKNIQY
TRBV7-9,TRBJ1-2,ASSYEGRGYT
TRBV7-9,TRBJ2-1,ASSSYSGSQGEQF
TRBV5-1,TRBJ2-5,ASSYQSGGEETQY
TRBV5-8,TRBJ1-3,ASSLELTIY
TRBV5-1,TRBJ2-1,ASSLTSGRGDEQF
TRBV6-5,TRBJ1-1,ASSYSGSSRTEAF
TRBV3-1/TRBV3-2,TRBJ2-3,ASSLSTDTQY
TRBV5-1,TRBJ2-2,ASSPRQGARSNTGELF
TRBV19,TRBJ1-4,ASSIRDRGRNEKLF
TRBV28,TRBJ2-7,ASSFIAGGGSYEQY
TRBV7-9,TRBJ1-5,ATSPGTGGASGNQPQH
TRBV2,TRBJ1-2,ASRPDRERGYT
TRBV5-1,TRBJ2-1,ASSLGSGASYNEQF
TRBV11-2,TRBJ2-3,ASSLFPGGPLPDTQY
TRBV19,TRBJ1-1,ASIGGANTEAF
TRBV27,TRBJ1-5,ATTGTGYQPQH
TRBV28,TRBJ2-3,ASRGGTGADTQY
TRBV4-1,TRBJ2-1,ASSPGGNEQF
TRBV11-2,TRBJ2-5,ASRPGLAGTQETQY
TRBV5-1,TRBJ2-7,ASSSGERVGEQY
TRBV30,TRBJ1-1,AGMKEQGISEAF
TRBV28,TRBJ1-5,ASSVGDSPYSNQPQH
TRBV18,TRBJ1-1,ASSPKTGAPNTEAF
TRBV5-1,TRBJ1-2,ASSNLGQGYGYT
TRBV24-1,TRBJ1-5,ATSDLRGGGSNQPQH
TRBV28,TRBJ2-3,ASSFQSTDTQY
TRBV14,TRBJ2-5,ASSQGGRKRETQY
TRBV5-6,TRBJ2-5,ASSPKGTSWETQY
TRBV3-1/TRBV3-2,TRBJ2-7,ASSRTQFYEQY
TRBV7-9,TRBJ1-4,ASRSKTAEKLF
TRBV19,TRBJ1-5,ASKEGSNQPQH
TRBV2,TRBJ1-6,ASSGETGALSPLH
TRBV28,TRBJ1-4,ASSRVAVNEKLF
TRBV5-4,TRBJ2-7,ASSRDGQVGSYEQY
TRBV7-3,TRBJ2-5,ASSLTGGAQETQY
TRBV28,TRBJ2-5,ASSLLAKGETQY
TRBV19,TRBJ1-1,ASSIIGAGTEAF
TRBV27,TRBJ1-2,ASSLSTVFRGNLRKGYT
TRBV18,TRBJ1-4,ASSPPGQGNEKLF
TRBV19,TRBJ1-1,ASSIGWDREAF
TRBV6-1,TRBJ2-7,ASSGWGQNPPHEQY
TRBV6-2/TRBV6-3,TRBJ2-7,ASSKTGSYEQY
TRBV5-6,TRBJ1-6,ASSLGPEGPLH